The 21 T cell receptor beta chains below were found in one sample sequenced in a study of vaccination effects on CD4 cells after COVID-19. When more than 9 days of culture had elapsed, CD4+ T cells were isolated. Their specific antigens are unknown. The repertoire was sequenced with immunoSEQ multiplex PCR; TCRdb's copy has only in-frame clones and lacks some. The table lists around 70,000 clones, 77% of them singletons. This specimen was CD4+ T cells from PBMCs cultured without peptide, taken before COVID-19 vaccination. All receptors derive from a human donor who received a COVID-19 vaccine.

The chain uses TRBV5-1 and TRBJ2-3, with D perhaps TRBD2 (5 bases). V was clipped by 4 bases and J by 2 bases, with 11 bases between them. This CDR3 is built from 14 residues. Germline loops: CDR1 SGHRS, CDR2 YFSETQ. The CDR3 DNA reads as TGCGCCAGCAGCGAGAGGGTTCACACAGATACGCAGTATTTT. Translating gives CASSERVHTDTQYF.

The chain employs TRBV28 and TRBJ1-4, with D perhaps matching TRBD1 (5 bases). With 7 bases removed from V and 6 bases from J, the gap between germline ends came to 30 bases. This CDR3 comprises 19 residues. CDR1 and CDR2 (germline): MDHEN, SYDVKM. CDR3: CASNHPLGGVGLQHEKLFF. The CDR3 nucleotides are TGTGCCAGCAACCACCCCCTGGGAGGGGTAGGACTCCAACATGAAAAACTGTTTTTT.

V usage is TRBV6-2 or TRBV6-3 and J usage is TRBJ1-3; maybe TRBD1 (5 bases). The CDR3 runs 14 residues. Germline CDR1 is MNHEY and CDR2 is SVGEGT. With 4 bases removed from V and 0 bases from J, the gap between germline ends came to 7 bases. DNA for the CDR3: TGTGCCAGCAGTTGGGGCAGCTCTGGAAACACCATATATTTT. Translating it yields CASSWGSSGNTIYF.

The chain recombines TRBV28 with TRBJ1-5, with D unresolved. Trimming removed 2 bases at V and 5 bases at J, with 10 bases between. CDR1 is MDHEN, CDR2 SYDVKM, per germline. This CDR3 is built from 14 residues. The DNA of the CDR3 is TGTGCCAGCAGTTTAGGGGATCAATATCAGCCCCAGCATTTT. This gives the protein CASSLGDQYQPQHF.

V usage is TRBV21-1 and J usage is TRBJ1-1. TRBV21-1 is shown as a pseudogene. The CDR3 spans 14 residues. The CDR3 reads CASSGRGAATAAFF. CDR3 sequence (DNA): TGTGCCAGCAGCGGGAGGGGGGCGGCTACTGCAGCTTTCTTT.

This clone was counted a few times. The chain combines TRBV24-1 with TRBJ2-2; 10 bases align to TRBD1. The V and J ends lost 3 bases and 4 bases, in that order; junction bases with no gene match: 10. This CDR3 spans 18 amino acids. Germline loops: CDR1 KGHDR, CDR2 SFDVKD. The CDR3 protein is CATSDPPGQGSLTGELFF. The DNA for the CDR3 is TGTGCCACCAGTGATCCTCCGGGACAGGGGTCCCTCACCGGGGAGCTGTTTTTT.

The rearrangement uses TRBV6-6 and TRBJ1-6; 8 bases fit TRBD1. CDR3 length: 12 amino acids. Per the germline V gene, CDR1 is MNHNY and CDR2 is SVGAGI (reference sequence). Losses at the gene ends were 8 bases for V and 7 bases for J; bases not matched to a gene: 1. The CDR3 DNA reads TGTGCCAGCGGACAGGGAAATTCACCCCTCCACTTT. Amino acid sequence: CASGQGNSPLHF.

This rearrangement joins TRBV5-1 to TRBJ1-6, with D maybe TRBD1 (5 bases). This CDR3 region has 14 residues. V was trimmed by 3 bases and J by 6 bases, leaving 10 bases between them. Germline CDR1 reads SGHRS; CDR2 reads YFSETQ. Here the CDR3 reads CASSSGRSNSPLHF. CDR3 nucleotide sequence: TGCGCCAGCAGCTCGGGACGGTCTAATTCACCCCTCCACTTT. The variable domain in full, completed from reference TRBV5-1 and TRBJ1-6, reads KAGVTQTPRYLIKTRGQQVTLSCSPISGHRSVSWYQQTPGQGLQFLFEYFSETQRNKGNFPGRFSGRQFSNSRSEMNVSTLELGDSALYLCASSSGRSNSPLHFGNGTRLTVT.

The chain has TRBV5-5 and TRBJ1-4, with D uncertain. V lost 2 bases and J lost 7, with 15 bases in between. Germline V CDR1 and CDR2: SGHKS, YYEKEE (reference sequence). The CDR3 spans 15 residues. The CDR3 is CASSFSTLVGEKLFF. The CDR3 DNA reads TGTGCCAGCAGCTTTTCCACCCTCGTCGGTGAAAAACTGTTTTTT.

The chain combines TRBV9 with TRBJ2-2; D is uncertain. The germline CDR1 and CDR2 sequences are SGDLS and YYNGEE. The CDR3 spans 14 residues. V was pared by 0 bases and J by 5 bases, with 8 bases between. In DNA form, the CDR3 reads TGTGCCAGCAGCGTAGAAGGGCGGACCGGGGAGCTGTTTTTT. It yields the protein CASSVEGRTGELFF. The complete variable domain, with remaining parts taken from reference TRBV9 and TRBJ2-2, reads DSGVTQTPKHLITATGQRVTLRCSPRSGDLSVYWYQQSLDQGLQFLIQYYNGEERAKGNILERFSAQQFPDLHSELNLSSLELGDSALYFCASSVEGRTGELFFGEGSRLTVL.

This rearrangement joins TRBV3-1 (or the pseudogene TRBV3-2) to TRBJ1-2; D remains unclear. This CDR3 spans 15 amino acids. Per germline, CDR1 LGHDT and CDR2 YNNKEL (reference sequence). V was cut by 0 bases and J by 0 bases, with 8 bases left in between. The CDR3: CASSQDRTANYGYTF. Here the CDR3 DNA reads TGTGCCAGCAGCCAAGATAGAACAGCTAACTATGGCTACACCTTC.

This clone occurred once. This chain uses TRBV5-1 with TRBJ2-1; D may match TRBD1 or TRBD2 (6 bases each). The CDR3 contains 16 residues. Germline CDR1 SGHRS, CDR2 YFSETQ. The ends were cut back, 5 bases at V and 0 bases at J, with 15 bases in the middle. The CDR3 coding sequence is TGCGCCAGCAGACCCCACGGGGGCGACTCCTACAATGAGCAGTTCTTC. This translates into CASRPHGGDSYNEQFF.

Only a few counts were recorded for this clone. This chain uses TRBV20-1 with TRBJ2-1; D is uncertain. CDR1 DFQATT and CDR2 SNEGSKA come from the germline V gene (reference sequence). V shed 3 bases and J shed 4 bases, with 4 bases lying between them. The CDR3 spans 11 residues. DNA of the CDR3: TGCAGTGCTAGTGGTTACAATGAGCAGTTCTTC. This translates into CSASGYNEQFF.

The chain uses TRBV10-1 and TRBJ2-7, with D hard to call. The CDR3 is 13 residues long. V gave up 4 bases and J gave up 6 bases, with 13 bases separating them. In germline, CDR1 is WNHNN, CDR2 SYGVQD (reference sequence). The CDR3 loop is CASSVSATGEQYV. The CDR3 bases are TGCGCCAGCAGTGTATCGGCGACGGGCGAGCAGTACGTC.

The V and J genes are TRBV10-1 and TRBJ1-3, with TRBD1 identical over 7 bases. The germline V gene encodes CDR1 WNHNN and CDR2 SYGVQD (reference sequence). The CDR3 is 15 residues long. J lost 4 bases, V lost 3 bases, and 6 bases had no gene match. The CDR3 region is CASSENRGVGNTIYF. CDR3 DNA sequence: TGCGCCAGCAGTGAAAACAGGGGTGTAGGAAACACCATATATTTT.

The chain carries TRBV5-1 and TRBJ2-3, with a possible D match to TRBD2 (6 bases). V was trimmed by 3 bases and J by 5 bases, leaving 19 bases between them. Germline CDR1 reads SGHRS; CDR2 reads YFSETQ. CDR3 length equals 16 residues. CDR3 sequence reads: CASSWRGMKGEDTQYF. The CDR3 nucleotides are TGCGCCAGCAGCTGGCGGGGTATGAAGGGCGAAGATACGCAGTATTTT.

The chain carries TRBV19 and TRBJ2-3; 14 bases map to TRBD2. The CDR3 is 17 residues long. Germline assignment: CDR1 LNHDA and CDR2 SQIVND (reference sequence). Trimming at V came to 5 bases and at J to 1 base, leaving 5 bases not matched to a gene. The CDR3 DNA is TGTGCCAGTAGTCCACGACTAGCGGGGGGGGGCACAGATACGCAGTATTTT. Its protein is CASSPRLAGGGTDTQYF.

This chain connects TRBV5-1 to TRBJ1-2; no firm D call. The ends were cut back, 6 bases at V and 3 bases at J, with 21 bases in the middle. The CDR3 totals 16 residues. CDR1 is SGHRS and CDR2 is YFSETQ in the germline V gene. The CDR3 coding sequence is TGCGCCAGCACCCGGACCGGCCAAGGTTGGGACTATGGCTACACCTTC. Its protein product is CASTRTGQGWDYGYTF.

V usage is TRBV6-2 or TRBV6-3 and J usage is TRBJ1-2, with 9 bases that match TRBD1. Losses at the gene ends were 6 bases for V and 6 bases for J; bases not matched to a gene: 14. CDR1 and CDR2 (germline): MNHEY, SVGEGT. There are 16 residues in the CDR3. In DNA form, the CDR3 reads TGTGCCAGCAGCCGTCCCGGGACAGGGACTACCGATGGCTACACCTTC. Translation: CASSRPGTGTTDGYTF.

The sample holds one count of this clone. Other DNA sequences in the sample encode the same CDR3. CDR3 region: CASSPPTGGTDTQYF. The CDR3 nucleotides read TGCGCCAGCAGCCCCCCTACGGGTGGCACAGATACGCAGTATTTT. The J gene is TRBJ2-3, the V gene TRBV5-1; D is unclear. V gave up 4 bases and J gave up 1 base, with 13 bases separating them. The CDR3 length is 15 residues. Germline values: CDR1 SGHRS, CDR2 YFSETQ.

CDR3 sequence (DNA): TGTGCCAGCAGCTTAGTTATTGGGGTGGTTAATTCACCCCTCCACTTT. Protein sequence: CASSLVIGVVNSPLHF. The V gene is TRBV11-2, the J gene TRBJ1-6; D gene ambiguous. Germline V gene lookup returns CDR1 SGHAT and CDR2 FQNNGV. Trimming left V 1 base short and J 6 bases short, with 13 bases between. This CDR3 is built from 16 residues.